This T cell receptor beta chain was captured in a study of cytomegalovirus exposure and HLA in healthy donors. Turning to the study itself: A preliminary data release comprised approximately 85 million unique TCRs obtained from HLA-typed donors.

The PCR contained 60 Vbeta and 13 Jbeta primers. Using immunoSEQ multiplex PCR, the repertoire was profiled, and TCRdb retains in-frame clones only, with some absent. The table has over 200,000 clones, about 80% seen once. CDR1 and CDR2 from the germline V gene are SGHVS and FQNEAQ. The length of the CDR3 is 14 residues. Between the trimmed V and J ends, which lost 2 bases and 5 bases, there was a span of 12 bases. Sequenced sample: PBMCs. The sequence was obtained from a man between 40 and 49 years old in good health and CMV-seropositive. The chain employs TRBV7-8 and TRBJ2-5; D might be TRBD1 (6 bases). CDR3 nucleotide sequence: TGTGCCAGCAGCTTAATGGCAGGGGCTGAGACCCAGTACTTC. This gives the protein CASSLMAGAETQYF. Complete variable domain (other parts from reference TRBV7-8 and TRBJ2-5): GAGVSQSPRYKVAKRGQDVALRCDPISGHVSLFWYQQALGQGPEFLTYFQNEAQLDKSGLPSDRFFAERPEGSVSTLKIQRTQQEDSAVYLCASSLMAGAETQYFGPGTRLLVL.